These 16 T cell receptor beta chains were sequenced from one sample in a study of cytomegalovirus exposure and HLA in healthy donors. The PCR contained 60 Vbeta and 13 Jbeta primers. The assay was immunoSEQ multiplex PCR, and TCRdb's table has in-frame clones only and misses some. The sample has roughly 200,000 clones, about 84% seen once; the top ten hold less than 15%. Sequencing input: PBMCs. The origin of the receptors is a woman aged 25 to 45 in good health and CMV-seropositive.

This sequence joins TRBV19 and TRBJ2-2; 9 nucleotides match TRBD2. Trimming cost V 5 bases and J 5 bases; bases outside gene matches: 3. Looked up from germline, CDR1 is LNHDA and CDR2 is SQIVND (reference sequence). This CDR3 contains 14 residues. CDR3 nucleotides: TGTGCCAGTAGTGTTACTAGCGGGACCGGGGAGCTGTTTTTT. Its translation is CASSVTSGTGELFF. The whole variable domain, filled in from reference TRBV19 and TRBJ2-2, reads DGGITQSPKYLFRKEGQNVTLSCEQNLNHDAMYWYRQDPGQGLRLIYYSQIVNDFQKGDIAEGYSVSREKKESFPLTVTSAQKNPTAFYLCASSVTSGTGELFFGEGSRLTVL.

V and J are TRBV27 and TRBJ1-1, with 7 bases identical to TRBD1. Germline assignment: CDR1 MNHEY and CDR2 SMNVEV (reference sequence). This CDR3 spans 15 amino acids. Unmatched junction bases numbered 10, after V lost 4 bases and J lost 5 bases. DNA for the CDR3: TGTGCCAGCAGTTCATATAGACAGGGAGTTACTGAAGCTTTCTTT. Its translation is CASSSYRQGVTEAFF.

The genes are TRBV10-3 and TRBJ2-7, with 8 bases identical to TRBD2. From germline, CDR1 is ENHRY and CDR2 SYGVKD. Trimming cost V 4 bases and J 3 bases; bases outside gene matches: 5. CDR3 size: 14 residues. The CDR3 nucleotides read TGTGCCATCAGTGGGCCCGGGACTAGCTACGAGCAGTACTTC. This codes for CAISGPGTSYEQYF.

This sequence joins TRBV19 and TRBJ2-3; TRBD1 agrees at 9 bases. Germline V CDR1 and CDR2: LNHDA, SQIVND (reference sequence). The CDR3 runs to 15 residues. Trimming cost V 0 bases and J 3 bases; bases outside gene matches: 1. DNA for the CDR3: TGTGCCAGTAGTATAGAGGGACAGGGAACAGATACGCAGTATTTT. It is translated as CASSIEGQGTDTQYF.

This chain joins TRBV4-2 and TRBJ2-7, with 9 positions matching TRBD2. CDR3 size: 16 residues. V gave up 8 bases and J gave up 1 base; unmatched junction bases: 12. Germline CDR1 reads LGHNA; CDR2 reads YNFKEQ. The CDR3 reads CASGRGLAGISYEQYF. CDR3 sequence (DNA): TGTGCCAGCGGAAGGGGTCTAGCGGGGATATCCTACGAGCAGTACTTC.

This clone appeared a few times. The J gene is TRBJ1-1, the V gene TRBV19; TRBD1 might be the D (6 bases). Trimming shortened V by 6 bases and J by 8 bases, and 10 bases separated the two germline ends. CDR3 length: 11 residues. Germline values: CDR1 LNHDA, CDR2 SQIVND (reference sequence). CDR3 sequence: CASRRTAEAFF. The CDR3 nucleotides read TGTGCCAGTAGACGGACAGCCGAAGCTTTCTTT.

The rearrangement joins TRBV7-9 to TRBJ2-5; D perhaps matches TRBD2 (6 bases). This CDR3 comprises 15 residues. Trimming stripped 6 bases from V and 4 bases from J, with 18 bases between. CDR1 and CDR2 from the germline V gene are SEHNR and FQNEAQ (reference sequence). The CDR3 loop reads CASSVYLGGRETQYF. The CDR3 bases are TGTGCCAGCAGTGTCTACTTGGGGGGACGAGAGACCCAGTACTTC.

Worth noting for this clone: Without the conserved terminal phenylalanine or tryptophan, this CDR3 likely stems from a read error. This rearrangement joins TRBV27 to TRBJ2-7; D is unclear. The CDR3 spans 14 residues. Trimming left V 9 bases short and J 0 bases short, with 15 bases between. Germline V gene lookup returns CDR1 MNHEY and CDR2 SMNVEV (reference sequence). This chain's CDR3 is CASQSRGSSYEQYL. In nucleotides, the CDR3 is TGTGCCAGTCAATCTAGAGGCAGCTCCTACGAGCAGTACCTC.

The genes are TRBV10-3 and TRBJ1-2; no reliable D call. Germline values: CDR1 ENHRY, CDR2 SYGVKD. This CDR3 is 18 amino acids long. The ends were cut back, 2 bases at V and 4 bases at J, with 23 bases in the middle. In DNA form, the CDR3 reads TGTGCCATCAGTGAGGGGTTTAGGATGGCGAGGGAGGGCTATGGCTACACCTTC. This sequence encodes CAISEGFRMAREGYGYTF.

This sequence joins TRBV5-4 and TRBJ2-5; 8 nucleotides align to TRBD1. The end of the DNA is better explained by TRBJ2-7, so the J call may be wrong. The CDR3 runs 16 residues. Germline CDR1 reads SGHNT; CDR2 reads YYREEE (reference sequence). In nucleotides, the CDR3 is TGTGCCAGCAGCTTAAGTTCCGGGACAGGTATCTACGAGCAGTACTTC. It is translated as CASSLSSGTGIYEQYF.

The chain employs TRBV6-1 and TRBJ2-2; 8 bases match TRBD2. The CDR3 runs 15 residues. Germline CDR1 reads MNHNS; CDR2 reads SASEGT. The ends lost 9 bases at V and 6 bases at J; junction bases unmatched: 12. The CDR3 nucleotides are TGTGCCAGTAGAGTTCAAGGGACTAGTCCCGGGGAGCTGTTTTTT. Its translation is CASRVQGTSPGELFF.

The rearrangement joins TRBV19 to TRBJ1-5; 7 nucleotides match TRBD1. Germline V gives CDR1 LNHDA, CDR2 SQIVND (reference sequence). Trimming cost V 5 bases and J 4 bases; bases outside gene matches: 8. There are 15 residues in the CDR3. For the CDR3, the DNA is TGTGCCAGTAGTTCCTGGACAGGTCCGAATCAGCCCCAGCATTTT. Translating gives CASSSWTGPNQPQHF.

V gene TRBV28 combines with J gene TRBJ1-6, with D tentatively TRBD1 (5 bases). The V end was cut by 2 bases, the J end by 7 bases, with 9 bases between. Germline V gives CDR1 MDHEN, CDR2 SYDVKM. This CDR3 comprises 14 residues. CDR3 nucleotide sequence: TGTGCCAGCAGTTTAGGGGGGGTCAATTCACCCCTCCACTTT. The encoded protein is CASSLGGVNSPLHF.

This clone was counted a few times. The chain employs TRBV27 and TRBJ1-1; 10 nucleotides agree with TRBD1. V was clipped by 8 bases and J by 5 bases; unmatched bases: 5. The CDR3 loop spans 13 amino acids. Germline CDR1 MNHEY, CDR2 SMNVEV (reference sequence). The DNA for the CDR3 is TGTGCCAGCCGACGACAGGGGGCGACTGAAGCTTTCTTT. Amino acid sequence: CASRRQGATEAFF.

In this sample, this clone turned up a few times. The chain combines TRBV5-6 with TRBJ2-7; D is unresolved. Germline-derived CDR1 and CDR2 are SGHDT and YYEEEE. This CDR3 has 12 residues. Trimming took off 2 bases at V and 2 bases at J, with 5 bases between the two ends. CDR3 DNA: TGTGCCAGCAGCTTCGGAGCCTACGAGCAGTACTTC. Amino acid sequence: CASSFGAYEQYF.

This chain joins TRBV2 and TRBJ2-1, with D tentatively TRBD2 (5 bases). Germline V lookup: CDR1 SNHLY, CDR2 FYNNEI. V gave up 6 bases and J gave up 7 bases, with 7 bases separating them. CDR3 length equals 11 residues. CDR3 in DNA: TGTGCCAGCAGCCTAGCTAATGAGCAGTTCTTC. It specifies CASSLANEQFF. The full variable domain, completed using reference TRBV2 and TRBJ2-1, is EPEVTQTPSHQVTQMGQEVILRCVPISNHLYFYWYRQILGQKVEFLVSFYNNEISEKSEIFDDQFSVERPDGSNFTLKIRSTKLEDSAMYFCASSLANEQFFGPGTRLTVL.